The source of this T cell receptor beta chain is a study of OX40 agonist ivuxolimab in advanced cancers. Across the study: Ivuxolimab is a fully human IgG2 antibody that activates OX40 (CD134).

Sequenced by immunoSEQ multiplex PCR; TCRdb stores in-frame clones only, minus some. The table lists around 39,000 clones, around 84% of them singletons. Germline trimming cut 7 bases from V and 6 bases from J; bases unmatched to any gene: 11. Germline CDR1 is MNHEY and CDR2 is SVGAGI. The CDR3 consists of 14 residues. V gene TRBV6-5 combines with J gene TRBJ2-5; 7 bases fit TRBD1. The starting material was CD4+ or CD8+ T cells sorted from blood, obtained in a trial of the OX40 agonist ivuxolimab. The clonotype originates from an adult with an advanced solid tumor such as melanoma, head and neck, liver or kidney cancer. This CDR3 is CASTFDRARKTQYF. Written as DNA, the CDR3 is TGTGCCAGCACCTTTGACAGGGCACGAAAGACCCAGTACTTC.